Listed below are T cell receptor beta chains from one sample, sequenced in a study of T cell changes during pregnancy in multiple sclerosis. Using immunoSEQ multiplex PCR, the repertoire was profiled, and TCRdb retains in-frame clones only, with some absent. Among tens of thousands of clones listed, 90% to 95% were seen once. Material: peripheral blood, obtained after pregnancy. The source of these receptors is a female donor in good health, enrolled as a control in a pregnancy study. CDR3s include the opening cysteine and the closing phenylalanine or tryptophan. The order of the fields is V gene, D gene, clone size, J gene, CDR3 protein, CDR3 DNA. The D gene is left open where the match is weak. Size tells how often a clone was seen (once, few, many) or the class of an expanded clone, and some rows leave it out.

v_gene: TRBV29-1; d_gene: TRBD1; abundance: NA; j_gene: TRBJ1-1; CDR3aa: CSVEKGQGADTEAFF; CDR3nt: TGCAGCGTTGAGAAGGGACAGGGGGCGGACACTGAAGCTTTCTTT
v_gene: TRBV9; d_gene: TRBD1; abundance: NA; j_gene: TRBJ2-7; CDR3aa: CASSVAGQAYEQYF; CDR3nt: TGTGCCAGCAGCGTAGCCGGACAGGCCTACGAGCAGTACTTC
v_gene: TRBV6-6; d_gene: NA; abundance: NA; j_gene: TRBJ2-1; CDR3aa: CASRNNNEQFF; CDR3nt: TGTGCCAGCAGGAACAACAATGAGCAGTTCTTC
v_gene: TRBV4-1; d_gene: NA; abundance: NA; j_gene: TRBJ2-2; CDR3aa: CASMSGTGELFF; CDR3nt: TGCGCCAGCATGAGTGGCACCGGGGAGCTGTTTTTT
v_gene: TRBV6-5; d_gene: NA; abundance: NA; j_gene: TRBJ2-7; CDR3aa: CASSIPGSPYEQYF; CDR3nt: TGTGCCAGCAGTATACCAGGGTCACCCTACGAGCAGTACTTC
v_gene: TRBV7-8; d_gene: TRBD1; abundance: NA; j_gene: TRBJ1-2; CDR3aa: CASSFRTGGYVGYTF; CDR3nt: TGTGCCAGCAGCTTTAGGACAGGGGGGTACGTTGGCTACACCTTC
v_gene: TRBV4-3; d_gene: NA; abundance: NA; j_gene: TRBJ2-7; CDR3aa: CASSQEWSYEQYF; CDR3nt: TGCGCCAGCAGCCAAGAGTGGAGTTACGAGCAGTACTTC
v_gene: TRBV5-1; d_gene: NA; abundance: NA; j_gene: TRBJ1-1; CDR3aa: CASSPVVAVANTEAFF; CDR3nt: TGCGCCAGCAGCCCGGTTGTAGCTGTGGCAAACACTGAAGCTTTCTTT
v_gene: TRBV7-3; d_gene: NA; abundance: NA; j_gene: TRBJ2-3; CDR3aa: CASSLTGGYTDTQYF; CDR3nt: TGTGCCAGCAGCTTAACGGGGGGTTACACAGATACGCAGTATTTT
v_gene: TRBV9; d_gene: TRBD2; abundance: NA; j_gene: TRBJ2-5; CDR3aa: CASSPFPGLAGETQYF; CDR3nt: TGTGCCAGCAGCCCTTTCCCGGGACTAGCGGGAGAGACCCAGTACTTC
v_gene: TRBV6-5; d_gene: TRBD1; abundance: NA; j_gene: TRBJ2-7; CDR3aa: CASSYDAQGAYEQYF; CDR3nt: TGTGCCAGCAGTTACGACGCACAGGGGGCCTACGAGCAGTACTTC
v_gene: TRBV18; d_gene: NA; abundance: NA; j_gene: TRBJ2-5; CDR3aa: CASSPTAGQETQYF; CDR3nt: TGTGCCAGCTCACCCACGGCAGGTCAAGAGACCCAGTACTTC
v_gene: TRBV29-1; d_gene: NA; abundance: NA; j_gene: TRBJ1-2; CDR3aa: CSVVRSDNRAAGYTF; CDR3nt: TGCAGCGTTGTACGCTCGGACAACCGCGCCGCTGGCTACACCTTC
v_gene: TRBV11-3; d_gene: NA; abundance: NA; j_gene: TRBJ2-3; CDR3aa: CASSLGRRDTQYF; CDR3nt: TGTGCCAGCAGCTTAGGCCGTCGGGATACGCAGTATTTT
v_gene: TRBV27; d_gene: NA; abundance: NA; j_gene: TRBJ2-3; CDR3aa: CASSSRTSTDTQYF; CDR3nt: TGTGCCAGCAGTTCCAGGACTAGCACAGATACGCAGTATTTT
v_gene: TRBV14; d_gene: NA; abundance: NA; j_gene: TRBJ2-7; CDR3aa: CASSQGQVYYEQYF; CDR3nt: TGTGCCAGCAGCCAAGGCCAGGTATACTACGAGCAGTACTTC
v_gene: TRBV27; d_gene: TRBD2; abundance: NA; j_gene: TRBJ2-1; CDR3aa: CATPTGLASMSSYNEQFF; CDR3nt: TGTGCCACTCCCACGGGACTAGCGAGTATGAGCTCCTACAATGAGCAGTTCTTC
v_gene: TRBV28; d_gene: NA; abundance: once; j_gene: TRBJ2-2; CDR3aa: CASSLLSTKMTKNTGELFF; CDR3nt: TGTGCCAGCAGTTTGTTATCGACGAAGATGACTAAGAACACCGGGGAGCTGTTTTTT
v_gene: TRBV7-9; d_gene: NA; abundance: NA; j_gene: TRBJ1-3; CDR3aa: CASSPRAGNGNTIYF; CDR3nt: TGTGCCAGCAGCCCCCGGGCGGGGAATGGAAACACCATATATTTT
v_gene: TRBV6-6; d_gene: NA; abundance: NA; j_gene: TRBJ1-5; CDR3aa: CASSYSDRYNQPQHF; CDR3nt: TGTGCCAGCAGTTACTCGGACAGATACAATCAGCCCCAGCATTTT
v_gene: TRBV6-1; d_gene: NA; abundance: NA; j_gene: TRBJ2-6; CDR3aa: CASNPLGSGANVLTF; CDR3nt: TGTGCCAGCAACCCGCTCGGCTCTGGGGCCAACGTCCTGACTTTC
v_gene: TRBV7-2; d_gene: NA; abundance: NA; j_gene: TRBJ2-5; CDR3aa: CASSFRPGNQETQYF; CDR3nt: TGTGCCAGCAGCTTTCGACCGGGAAACCAAGAGACCCAGTACTTC
v_gene: TRBV7-2; d_gene: NA; abundance: NA; j_gene: TRBJ1-3; CDR3aa: CASRTNTGLGNTIYF; CDR3nt: TGTGCCAGCAGGACTAATACAGGGCTCGGAAACACCATATATTTT
v_gene: TRBV7-9; d_gene: NA; abundance: NA; j_gene: TRBJ2-5; CDR3aa: CASSPGEGHRDYF; CDR3nt: TGTGCCAGCAGCCCCGGGGAGGGACACCGAGATTACTTC
v_gene: TRBV7-2; d_gene: NA; abundance: NA; j_gene: TRBJ2-7; CDR3aa: CASSLDASSYEQYF; CDR3nt: TGTGCCAGCAGCTTAGATGCTAGCTCCTACGAGCAGTACTTC
v_gene: TRBV20-1; d_gene: NA; abundance: NA; j_gene: TRBJ1-1; CDR3aa: CSAQQESEAFF; CDR3nt: TGCAGTGCTCAACAGGAATCCGAAGCTTTCTTT
v_gene: TRBV4-3; d_gene: NA; abundance: few; j_gene: TRBJ2-5; CDR3aa: CASSRGGGLWETQYF; CDR3nt: TGCGCCAGCAGCCGAGGGGGGGGCCTATGGGAGACCCAGTACTTC
v_gene: TRBV28; d_gene: NA; abundance: NA; j_gene: TRBJ1-1; CDR3aa: CASSRNSGGGRPGAFF; CDR3nt: TGTGCCAGCAGTAGAAACTCTGGGGGAGGCCGTCCGGGGGCTTTCTTT
v_gene: TRBV7-9; d_gene: NA; abundance: NA; j_gene: TRBJ1-1; CDR3aa: CASSLSEVAEAFF; CDR3nt: TGTGCCAGCAGCTTAAGTGAGGTTGCCGAAGCTTTCTTT
v_gene: TRBV11-2; d_gene: TRBD1; abundance: NA; j_gene: TRBJ1-4; CDR3aa: CASSFDPRGAVKNEKLFF; CDR3nt: TGTGCCAGCAGCTTCGACCCCAGGGGGGCGGTTAAGAATGAAAAACTGTTTTTT
v_gene: TRBV2; d_gene: NA; abundance: NA; j_gene: TRBJ1-1; CDR3aa: CASSVRQGRTEAFF; CDR3nt: TGTGCCAGCAGTGTTAGGCAGGGGCGCACTGAAGCTTTCTTT
v_gene: TRBV11-2; d_gene: NA; abundance: NA; j_gene: TRBJ1-4; CDR3aa: CASSRQLYEKLFF; CDR3nt: TGTGCCAGCAGCCGCCAGTTATACGAAAAACTGTTTTTT
v_gene: TRBV6-5; d_gene: NA; abundance: few; j_gene: TRBJ1-1; CDR3aa: CASSPWGGGGTEAFF; CDR3nt: TGTGCCAGCAGTCCGTGGGGGGGCGGGGGCACTGAAGCTTTCTTT
v_gene: TRBV6-5; d_gene: NA; abundance: NA; j_gene: TRBJ2-2; CDR3aa: CASSYSVAGENGELFF; CDR3nt: TGTGCCAGCAGTTACTCCGTGGCAGGGGAGAACGGGGAGCTGTTTTTT